A selection of T cell receptor beta chains follows, all from one sample in a study of shared clonotypes between healthy human individuals. The table came from immunoSEQ multiplex PCR; TCRdb's copy has only in-frame clones and leaves some out. Counted here are 2 million to 3 million clones, roughly 93% occurring once; the ten biggest clones make up roughly 0.39%. Material: naive CD4+ T cells from PBMCs. These receptors were obtained from a man between 18 and 35 years old in good health. Some clones in this sample may be carry-over from other donors' samples. Each CDR3 is given with its conserved first and last residue. D genes are given only for firm matches.

v_gene	d_gene	j_gene	CDR3aa
TRBV5-1	TRBD2	TRBJ2-7	CASSLGTSGRGTYEQYF
TRBV7-9	.	TRBJ2-2	CASGTLANTGELFF
TRBV5-4	TRBD2	TRBJ2-1	CASSPIAGNEQFF
TRBV15	.	TRBJ1-4	CATSREYGTNEKLFF
TRBV5-1	.	TRBJ1-2	CASSLGQGTYGYTF
TRBV11-2	TRBD2	TRBJ2-2	CASSLLDSGSSIGELFF
TRBV28	TRBD2	TRBJ2-3	CASANAGGTDTQYF
TRBV28	.	TRBJ2-3	CASATPTSTDTQYF
TRBV27	.	TRBJ2-7	CASAPGGVYEQYF
TRBV29-1	TRBD2	TRBJ2-1	CSVEDALAGFEQFF
TRBV7-2	.	TRBJ2-7	CASSRTAPYEQYF
TRBV14	.	TRBJ1-1	CASSQDGGYTEAFF
TRBV5-1	TRBD1	TRBJ2-7	CASSLAHAPTGAHFPTYEQYF
TRBV6-4	TRBD1	TRBJ2-1	CASGTGNNEQFF
TRBV5-8	.	TRBJ2-3	CASSLLGSQADTQYF
TRBV19	.	TRBJ1-4	CASSIQGGEKLFF
TRBV28	.	TRBJ2-2	CATQGRLPNTGELFF
TRBV14	.	TRBJ2-7	CASSPLRGGRSSYEQYF
TRBV6-1	TRBD2	TRBJ2-3	CASKTLAGITDTQYF
TRBV9	TRBD2	TRBJ2-3	CASSVGLAAYTDTQYF
TRBV28	.	TRBJ1-3	CASSLAGTSRSGNTIYF
TRBV5-1	TRBD2	TRBJ2-1	CASSLDAGSGRAYNEQFF
TRBV5-1	TRBD2	TRBJ2-1	CASSLVAGGRNEQFF
TRBV29-1	TRBD1	TRBJ1-1	CSVVSQGVAEAFF
TRBV5-1	.	TRBJ2-7	CASSLWSLGESSYEQYF
TRBV4-1	TRBD1	TRBJ2-3	CASSQVRTGGTDTQYF
TRBV18	TRBD2	TRBJ2-7	CASSPGLAETYEQYF
TRBV28	.	TRBJ1-5	CASRLETLYNQPQHF
TRBV5-1	TRBD1	TRBJ2-2	CASGGQGADTGELFF
TRBV5-4	.	TRBJ2-4	CASSLARASGNIQYF
TRBV5-1	TRBD1	TRBJ1-1	CASSGGTGALREAFF
TRBV12-1	.	TRBJ2-5	CASSSAGGPPGETQYF
TRBV18	.	TRBJ2-7	CASSPGSVGGYEQYF
TRBV2	TRBD2	.	CASSEGSSGHRSYEQYF
TRBV2	.	TRBJ2-7	CASSELSGYPYEQYF
TRBV28	TRBD2	TRBJ2-3	CASRPAGGRVDTQYF
TRBV19	TRBD2	TRBJ2-1	CASSPQRDPNEQFF
TRBV6-1	TRBD1	TRBJ2-1	CASSQTGTFNEQFF
TRBV28	.	TRBJ1-5	CASTTTASNQPQHF
TRBV5-1	.	TRBJ2-5	CASSRDRSQETQYF
TRBV25-1	TRBD1	TRBJ2-3	CASSLTGTGRDTQYF
TRBV4-3	.	TRBJ2-3	CASSQDRMTATQYF
TRBV29-1	.	TRBJ1-1	CSVSGFNTEAFF
TRBV7-6	TRBD2	TRBJ2-3	CASSFTSGSPTDTQYF
TRBV5-1	.	TRBJ2-1	CASSHSGEQFF
TRBV19	TRBD1	TRBJ2-3	CASSLGTVKDTQYF
TRBV28	TRBD2	TRBJ2-3	CASTSGSAQGTDTQYF
TRBV6-5	.	TRBJ2-5	CASRGRAARGTQYF
TRBV9	TRBD1	TRBJ2-3	CASSVEGATDTQYF
TRBV18	TRBD1	TRBJ2-3	CASSPSTGDTDTQYF
TRBV7-2	.	TRBJ1-3	CASSLAAFSGNTIYF